This T cell receptor beta chain was recovered during a study of T cells in localized non-small cell lung cancer. Concerning this clone itself: The target antigen is unknown.

Clones were sequenced by immunoSEQ multiplex PCR, and TCRdb holds only the in-frame ones, with some missing. This sample carries tens of thousands of clones, 85% to 90% of them seen once, and the ten largest clones take 10% to 15%. V dropped 4 bases and J dropped 13; count of bases not matched to a gene: 9. CDR3 length equals 13 residues. Germline values: CDR1 MRHNA, CDR2 SNTAGT. Study results and limitations: Longer overall survival accompanied higher blood T cell density. Because researchers sequenced only one region of the tumor, heterogeneity is still possible.

V usage is TRBV6-4 and J usage is TRBJ1-5; 8 bases are shared with TRBD1. This receptor was identified in a male donor aged 60 or over with stage I lung adenocarcinoma. The sequences come from peripheral blood, collected before any cancer treatment. This chain's CDR3 is CASSAQPGGAQHF. The CDR3 coding sequence is TGTGCCAGCAGTGCCCAACCAGGGGGCGCTCAGCATTTT.